This entry concerns a single TCR beta chain. The specificity of this receptor is unknown. Nothing much larger sits one base from this clone, and base qualities are not available. The library was produced with the immunoSEQ multiplex PCR assay. TCRdb re-hosts the immuneACCESS table, in-frame sequences only. Its copies lack some clones; in the studies checked, an unresolved V gene accounts for under half of them, and the cause for the rest is not known. In all, the sample holds some 70,000 clones, and about 90% of those were seen once. The leading ten clones occupy more than 0.75% of the sample. From the cysteine up to the phenylalanine, the CDR3 has a length of 14 residues. Kept here is only the CDR3 DNA, which spans 42 bases and is read in frame from base 1. V is reduced by 5 bases and J by 6 bases, leaving a spacing of 16 bases between them. According to the germline V gene, CDR1 reads SGHTA and CDR2 reads FQGNSA.

The data were obtained in a study of T cell changes during pregnancy in multiple sclerosis (dated by TCRdb to about 2019). At the level of the whole study: The study looked at changes in the T cell repertoire across pregnancy in women with multiple sclerosis.

The rearrangement joined TRBV7-2 to TRBJ1-2; the best D guess is TRBD1, with 5 bases matching. The sample consisted of peripheral blood, taken in the second trimester of pregnancy. This TCR was recovered from a female donor with multiple sclerosis, enrolled in a pregnancy study. The CDR3 region has the sequence CASSPFSRDDGYTF. The DNA sequence is TGTGCCAGCAGCCCCTTTTCCAGGGATGATGGCTACACCTTC.